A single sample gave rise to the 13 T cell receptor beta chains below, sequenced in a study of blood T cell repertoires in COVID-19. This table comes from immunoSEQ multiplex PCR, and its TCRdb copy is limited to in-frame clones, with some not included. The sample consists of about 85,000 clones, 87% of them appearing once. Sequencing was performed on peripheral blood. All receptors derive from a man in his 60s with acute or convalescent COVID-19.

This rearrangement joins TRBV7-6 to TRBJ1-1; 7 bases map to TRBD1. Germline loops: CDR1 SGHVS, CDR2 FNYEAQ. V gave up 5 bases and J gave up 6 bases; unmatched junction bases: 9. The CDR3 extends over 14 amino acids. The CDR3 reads CASSNSGTAPEAFF. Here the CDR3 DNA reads TGTGCCAGCAGCAACTCCGGGACAGCTCCTGAAGCTTTCTTT.

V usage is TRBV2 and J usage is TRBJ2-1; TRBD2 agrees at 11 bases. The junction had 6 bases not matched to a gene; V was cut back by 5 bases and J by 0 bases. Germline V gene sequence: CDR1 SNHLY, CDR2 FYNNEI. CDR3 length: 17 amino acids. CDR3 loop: CASSTTSGESSYNEQFF. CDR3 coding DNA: TGTGCCAGCAGTACGACTAGCGGGGAGAGCTCCTACAATGAGCAGTTCTTC.

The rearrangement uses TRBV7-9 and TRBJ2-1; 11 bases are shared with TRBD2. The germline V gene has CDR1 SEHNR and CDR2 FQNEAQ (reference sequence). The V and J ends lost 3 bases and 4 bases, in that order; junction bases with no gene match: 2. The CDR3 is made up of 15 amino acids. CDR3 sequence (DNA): TGTGCCAGCAGCTTGGTAGCGGGGGGGTACAATGAGCAGTTCTTC. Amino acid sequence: CASSLVAGGYNEQFF.

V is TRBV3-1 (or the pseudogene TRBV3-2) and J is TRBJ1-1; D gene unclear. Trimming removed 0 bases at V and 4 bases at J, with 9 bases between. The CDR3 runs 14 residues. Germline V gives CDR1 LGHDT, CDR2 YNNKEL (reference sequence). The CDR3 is CASSQDPVPTEAFF. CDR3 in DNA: TGTGCCAGCAGCCAAGACCCTGTCCCCACTGAAGCTTTCTTT.

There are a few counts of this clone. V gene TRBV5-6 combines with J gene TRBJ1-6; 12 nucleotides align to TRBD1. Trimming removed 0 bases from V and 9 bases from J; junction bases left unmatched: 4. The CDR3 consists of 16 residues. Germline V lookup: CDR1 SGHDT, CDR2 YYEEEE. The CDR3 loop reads CASSLVSGQGASPLHF. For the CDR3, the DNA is TGTGCCAGCAGCTTGGTGTCGGGACAGGGGGCTTCACCCCTCCACTTT.

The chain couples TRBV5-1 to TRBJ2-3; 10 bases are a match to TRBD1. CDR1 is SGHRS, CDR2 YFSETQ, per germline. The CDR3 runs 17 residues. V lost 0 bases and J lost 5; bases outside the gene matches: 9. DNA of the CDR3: TGCGCCAGCAGCTTGGGTAGTGGGACAGGGGTAGGAGATACGCAGTATTTT. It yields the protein CASSLGSGTGVGDTQYF.

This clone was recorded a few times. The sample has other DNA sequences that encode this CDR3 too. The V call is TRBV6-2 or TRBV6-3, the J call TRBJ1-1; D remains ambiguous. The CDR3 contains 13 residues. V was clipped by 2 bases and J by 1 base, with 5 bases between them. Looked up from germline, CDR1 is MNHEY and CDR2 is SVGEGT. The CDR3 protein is CASSYGRNTEAFF. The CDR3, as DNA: TGTGCCAGCAGTTACGGGAGGAACACTGAAGCTTTCTTT.

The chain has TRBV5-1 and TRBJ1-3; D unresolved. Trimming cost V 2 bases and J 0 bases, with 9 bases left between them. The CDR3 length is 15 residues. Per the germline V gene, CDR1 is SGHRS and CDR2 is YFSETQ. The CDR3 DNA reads TGCGCCAGCAGCTTCGCGCCTTTCTCTGGAAACACCATATATTTT. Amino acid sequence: CASSFAPFSGNTIYF.

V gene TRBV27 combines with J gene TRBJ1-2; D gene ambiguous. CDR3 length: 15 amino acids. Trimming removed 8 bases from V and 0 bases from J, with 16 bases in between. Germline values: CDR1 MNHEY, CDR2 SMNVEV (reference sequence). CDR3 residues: CASYAGRGANYGYTF. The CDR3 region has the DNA TGTGCCAGCTACGCGGGGAGAGGAGCTAACTATGGCTACACCTTC.

The DNA of the CDR3 is TGCGCCAGCAGCTCAGGGGATAGCTCCTACAATGAGCAGTTCTTC. Translation gives CASSSGDSSYNEQFF. The gene calls are TRBV5-1 and TRBJ2-1, with a weak D call TRBD1 (6 bases). Trimming stripped 3 bases from V and 0 bases from J, with 10 bases between. The CDR3 extends over 15 amino acids. Germline values: CDR1 SGHRS, CDR2 YFSETQ.

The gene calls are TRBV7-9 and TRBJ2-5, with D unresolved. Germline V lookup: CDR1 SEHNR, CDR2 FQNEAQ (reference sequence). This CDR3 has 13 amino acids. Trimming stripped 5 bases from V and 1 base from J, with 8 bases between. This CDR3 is CASSPASQETQYF. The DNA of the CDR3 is TGTGCCAGCAGCCCTGCCAGCCAAGAGACCCAGTACTTC.

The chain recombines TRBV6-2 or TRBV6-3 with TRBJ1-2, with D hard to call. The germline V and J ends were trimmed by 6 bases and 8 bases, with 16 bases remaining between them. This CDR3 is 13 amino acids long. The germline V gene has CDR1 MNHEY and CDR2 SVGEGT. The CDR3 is CASSSQSTGGYTF. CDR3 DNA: TGTGCCAGCAGCTCACAGTCAACGGGGGGCTACACCTTC.

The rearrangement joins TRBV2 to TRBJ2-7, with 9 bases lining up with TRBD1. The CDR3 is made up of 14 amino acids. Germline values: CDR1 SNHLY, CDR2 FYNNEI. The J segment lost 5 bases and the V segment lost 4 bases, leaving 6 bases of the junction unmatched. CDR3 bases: TGTGCCAGCAGTGCCGGGACAGGGCTGGACGAGCAGTACTTC. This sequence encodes CASSAGTGLDEQYF.